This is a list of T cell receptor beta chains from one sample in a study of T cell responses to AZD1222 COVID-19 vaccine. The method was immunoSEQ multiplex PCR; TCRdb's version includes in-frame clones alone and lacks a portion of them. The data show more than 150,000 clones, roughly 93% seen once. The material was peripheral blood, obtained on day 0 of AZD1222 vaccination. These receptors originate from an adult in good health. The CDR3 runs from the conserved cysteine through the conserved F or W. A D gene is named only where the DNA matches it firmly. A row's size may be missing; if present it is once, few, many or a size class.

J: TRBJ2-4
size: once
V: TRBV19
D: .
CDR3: CASSIGAQRQKNIQYF
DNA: TGTGCCAGTAGTATAGGGGCACAACGTCAGAAAAACATTCAGTACTTC

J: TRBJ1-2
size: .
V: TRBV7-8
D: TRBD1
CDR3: CASSSSNRGGYGYTF
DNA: TGTGCCAGCAGCTCGAGCAACAGGGGGGGATATGGCTACACCTTC

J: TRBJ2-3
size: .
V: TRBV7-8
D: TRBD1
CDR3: CASSHGRTGDRADTQYF
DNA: TGTGCCAGCAGCCATGGAAGGACTGGAGACAGGGCAGATACGCAGTATTTT

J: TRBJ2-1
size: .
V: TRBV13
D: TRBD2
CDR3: CASSLESTSGFDNEQFF
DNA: TGTGCCAGCAGCTTAGAATCGACTAGCGGGTTTGACAATGAGCAGTTCTTC

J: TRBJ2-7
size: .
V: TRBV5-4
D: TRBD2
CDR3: CASSLETSAYEQYF
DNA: TGTGCCAGCAGCTTGGAGACTAGCGCCTACGAGCAGTACTTC

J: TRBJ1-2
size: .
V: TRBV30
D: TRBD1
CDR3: CAWSVRGGFTF
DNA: TGTGCCTGGAGTGTACGAGGGGGCTTTACCTTC

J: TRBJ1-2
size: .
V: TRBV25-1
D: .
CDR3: CASSEYVGIGYTF
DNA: TGTGCCAGCAGTGAATATGTGGGAATCGGCTACACCTTC

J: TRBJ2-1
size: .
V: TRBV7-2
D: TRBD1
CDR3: CASSLVPGQYNEQFF
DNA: TGTGCCAGCAGCTTAGTCCCGGGACAGTACAATGAGCAGTTCTTC

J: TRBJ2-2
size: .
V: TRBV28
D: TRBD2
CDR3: CASSILAGATGELFF
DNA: TGTGCCAGCAGTATACTAGCGGGAGCCACCGGGGAGCTGTTTTTT

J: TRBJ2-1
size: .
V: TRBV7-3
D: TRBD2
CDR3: CASSLGLAGNINEQFF
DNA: TGTGCCAGCAGCCTCGGACTAGCGGGCAATATCAATGAGCAGTTCTTC

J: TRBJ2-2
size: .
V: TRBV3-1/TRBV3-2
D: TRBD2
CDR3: CASSQTSGNTGELFF
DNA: TGTGCCAGCAGCCAGACTAGCGGGAACACCGGGGAGCTGTTTTTT

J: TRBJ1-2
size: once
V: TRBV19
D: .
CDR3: CASTNSLSYGYTF
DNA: TGTGCCAGTACCAATAGCCTAAGCTATGGCTACACCTTC

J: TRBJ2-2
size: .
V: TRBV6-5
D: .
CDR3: CASSYSWSGELFF
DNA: TGTGCCAGCAGTTACTCGTGGAGCGGGGAGCTGTTTTTT

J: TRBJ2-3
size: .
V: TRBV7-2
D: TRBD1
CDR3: CASSGWTGGLADTQYF
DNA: TGTGCCAGCAGCGGATGGACAGGGGGCTTAGCAGATACGCAGTATTTT

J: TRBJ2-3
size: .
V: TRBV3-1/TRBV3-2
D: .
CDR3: CASSQLGTPDQADTQYF
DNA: TGTGCCAGCAGCCAATTGGGGACACCCGACCAAGCAGATACGCAGTATTTT

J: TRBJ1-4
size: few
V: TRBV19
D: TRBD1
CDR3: CASRRSGTGDEKLFF
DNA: TGTGCCAGTAGGAGGTCCGGGACAGGGGATGAAAAACTGTTTTTT

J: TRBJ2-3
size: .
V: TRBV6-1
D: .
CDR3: CASSEYRSDTQYF
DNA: TGTGCCAGCAGTGAATACAGGTCCGATACGCAGTATTTT

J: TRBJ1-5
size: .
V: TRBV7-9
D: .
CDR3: CASSFGQGNQPQHF
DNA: TGTGCCAGCAGCTTCGGGCAGGGCAATCAGCCCCAGCATTTT

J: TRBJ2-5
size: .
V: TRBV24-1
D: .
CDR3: CATSDSGRFGQETQYF
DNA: TGTGCCACCAGTGATTCTGGGCGTTTCGGGCAAGAGACCCAGTACTTC

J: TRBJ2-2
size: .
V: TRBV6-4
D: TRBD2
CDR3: CASSDDLAGAGELFF
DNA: TGTGCCAGCAGTGACGACCTAGCGGGAGCCGGGGAGCTGTTTTTT

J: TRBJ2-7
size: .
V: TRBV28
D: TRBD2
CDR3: CASRESGSVHEQYF
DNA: TGTGCCAGCAGAGAGAGCGGGAGTGTCCACGAGCAGTACTTC

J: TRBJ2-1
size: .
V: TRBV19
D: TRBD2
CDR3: CASSLLRTSGIYNEQFF
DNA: TGTGCCAGTAGCTTATTACGGACTAGCGGGATTTACAATGAGCAGTTCTTC

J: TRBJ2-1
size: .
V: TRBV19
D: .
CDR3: CASSIENRDREQFF
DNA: TGTGCCAGTAGTATAGAGAACAGGGACCGTGAGCAGTTCTTC

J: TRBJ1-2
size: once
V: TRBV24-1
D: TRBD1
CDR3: CATSDADRGEGYTF
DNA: TGTGCCACCAGTGACGCGGACAGGGGCGAGGGCTACACCTTC

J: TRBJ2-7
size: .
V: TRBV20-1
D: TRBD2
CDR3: CSVAGGYEQYF
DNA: TGCAGTGTGGCGGGGGGGTACGAGCAGTACTTC

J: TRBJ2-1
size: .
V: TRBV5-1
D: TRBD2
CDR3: CASSLGPLAGRNEQFF
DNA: TGCGCCAGCAGCTTGGGCCCCTTAGCGGGAAGGAATGAGCAGTTCTTC

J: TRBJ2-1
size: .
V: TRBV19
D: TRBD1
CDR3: CASRGTGVSYNEQFF
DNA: TGTGCCAGTAGGGGGACAGGGGTTTCCTACAATGAGCAGTTCTTC

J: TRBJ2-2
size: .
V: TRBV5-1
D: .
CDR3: CASSLRGPTNTGELFF
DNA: TGCGCCAGCAGCTTGAGGGGACCCACGAACACCGGGGAGCTGTTTTTT

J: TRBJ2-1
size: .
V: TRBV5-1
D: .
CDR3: CASSPARSNNEQFF
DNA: TGCGCCAGCAGCCCGGCTAGGTCCAACAATGAGCAGTTCTTC